The entry that follows covers one TCR beta chain sequence. Its antigen is unknown. The junction differs from germline at one of its ends, possibly a read error. This record belongs to a study of cytomegalovirus exposure and HLA in healthy donors (dated by TCRdb to 2016 to 2017). Turning to the overall study: According to an earlier analysis of 550 to 750 of the donors, about 179 million T cells yielded 90 million to 140 million unique TCR beta sequences and 276 Gb of sequence data. Approximately 300 gigabases of sequencing data and 91 million or so unique TCR sequences made up an early release that covered approximately 620 HLA-typed donors. Of the 350 to 450 genotyped donors, 65% to 90% fell in the genetic ancestry cluster associated with self-reported Caucasian donors. The study aimed to test whether signatures of past pathogen exposure could be identified by cataloging public T cell receptors. The T cell repertoires of 666 subjects were profiled by immunosequencing and related to cytomegalovirus serostatus. Besides the first cohort of roughly 640 subjects, a separate validation cohort made up of 120 different subjects was used. To predict cytomegalovirus infection status, the study brought together high-throughput TCR immunosequencing, statistical association of individual TCRs with disease status, and machine learning. A later analysis re-examined previously published TCR beta repertoires from 610 or so donors and added high-resolution HLA genotyping to investigate patterns of TCR occurrence. In the later analysis, no new phenotypic data were used to find candidate immune exposures; instead, reliance was placed on TCR beta sequences and their occurrence across donors. In an earlier analysis of 587 of the donors, high-throughput TCR beta sequencing was used to judge whether each TCR beta V gene segment behaved as functional or pseudogenic. Donor age, sex, ethnicity and CMV serostatus were compiled together with the repertoire data. Genome-wide SNP genotypes for about 65% of the roughly 670 donors were used in a later genetic analysis, which treated that subset as a discovery cohort. All discovery cohort repertoires had been generated using a single sequencing platform. HLA typing covered class I and class II loci at four-digit resolution. The number of donors typed differed by locus, with about 629-630 for A, B, C, DRB1 and DQB1, around 520 for DQA1, 600 to 610 for DPA1, and about 450 for DPB1. Four to six DR-DQ haplotypes were handled as single units for association and clustering, since linkage in the cohort was strong. On average, around 230,000 unique TCR beta nucleotide sequences were sequenced per donor among some 420 genotyped donors of the cohort, with roughly a sixth of those sequences being non-productive.

The protocol used for the library was the immunoSEQ multiplex PCR assay. A mixture of 60 forward primers for TCR Vbeta segments and 13 reverse primers for TCR Jbeta segments was used in the multiplex PCR. The CDR3 region of rearranged TCR beta genes was amplified from genomic DNA with a multiplex PCR assay. On the Illumina HiSeq System, the amplified TCR beta libraries were sequenced as 87-base-pair reads. Processing in the source paper ran as follows. A later analysis counted around 72 million unique TCR beta chains across the 666 repertoires, and around 9.9 million of these chains were shared by at least two donors. To remove PCR and sequencing errors, raw reads were error-corrected and collapsed into unique sequences using a nearest-neighbor algorithm that merged closely related sequences. CDR3 sequences were aligned to IMGT reference sequences to assign V, D and J gene segments. Each retained sequence needed at least a six-nucleotide match to both a V gene segment and a J gene segment. Rearrangements were called productive when the CDR3 lacked stop codons and stayed in frame with V and J; all others were non-productive. CDR3 was defined by IMGT convention, running from the second conserved V-encoded cysteine to the conserved J-encoded phenylalanine. In an earlier analysis of around 600 of the donors, sequences lacking an unambiguous match to a single V gene segment were excluded. In an earlier analysis of some 590 of the donors, a V segment was called functional when productive rearrangements were above 56.7%, and segregating when the standard deviation between donors exceeded 5%. A statistical classification framework was built to diagnose cytomegalovirus status from the catalog of TCR beta chain sequences. In a later analysis, TCR nucleotide sequences were compared against IMGT/GENE-DB human TR gene sequences so that V and J genes could be assigned. Using the TCRdist pipeline, a later analysis assigned CDR3 sequences along with most-parsimonious VDJ recombination scenarios. In a later analysis, every TCR beta chain was defined by the combination of its CDR3 amino acid sequence and its V-gene family, and reads without a unique V-gene family were dropped. In a later analysis, approximately 590 highly shared, low-generation-probability nucleotide sequences were removed to address suspected cross-contamination and a sequencing artifact. A later analysis calculated a clonal expansion index for each public chain from normalized within-repertoire ranks of inferred template counts. A later analysis computed generation probabilities with a VDJ recombination model fitted to out-of-frame rearrangements, and checked the results against IGoR. Hypergeometric tests were used in a later analysis to score TCR-TCR, TCR-HLA and TCR-CMV co-occurrence, with a repertoire-size bias correction applied to the TCR pairs. To estimate false discovery rates, a later analysis permuted the HLA or CMV assignments 20 times. A later analysis grouped co-occurring TCRs with DBSCAN, adding TCRdist sequence similarity when clustering within HLA-allele-positive subsets. Co-occurrence clustering excluded repertoires with fewer than 30,000 or more than 120,000 public chains, plus five with anomalous nucleotide sharing. TCRdb's version of the immuneACCESS table is confined to in-frame rearrangements and falls short of the full clone set. An unresolved V gene accounts for under half of the shortfall where checked; the remainder is of unknown origin. Clonal size and the V and J genes are those of that table, whereas D and trimming came from the DNA. The sample table lists fewer than 200,000 clones, roughly 80% of them with a count of one. The ten largest clones represent about 9.5% of the sample.

The cohort was made up of hundreds of healthy bone marrow donors. At the time of sampling, all cohort members were nominally healthy, though unrecorded immune exposures were likely present. The donor was CMV seropositive and belonged to the group of 250 to 300 seropositive cohort members. A peripheral blood sample was collected from each donor, and TCR beta sequencing was performed on peripheral blood mononuclear cells. The Qiagen DNeasy Blood Extraction Kit was used to extract genomic DNA from the blood cell samples. Beyond this particular receptor, the publication reports: Most TCR sequences were observed very rarely across donors, whereas some public TCRs were present in many individuals. In a later genetic analysis, a missense DCLRE1C variant was associated with V-gene and J-gene trimming of TCR beta chains, and the association was replicated in an independent cohort. A few of the identified cytomegalovirus-associated TCR beta chains were confirmed in vitro to be specific for cytomegalovirus antigens. In a later analysis, HLA-associated TCR beta chains were found to be more clonally expanded and to have lower generation probabilities than equally common non-associated chains. According to a later analysis, parvovirus B19, influenza, CMV and Epstein-Barr virus appeared linked to several top co-occurrence clusters. When HLA alleles, especially DR and DQ, strongly co-occurred, TCR associations were difficult to assign to individual alleles. Because some donors lacked HLA typing at each locus, the association tests relied only on the typed subset. Correlated functional status among segregating V segments might be attributable to linkage disequilibrium, but an unknown experimental factor could not be ruled out. A further reported finding was that TCR beta sequences accurately predicted the HLA-A and HLA-B alleles for most subjects in the first cohort. A later analysis found that TCR association rates varied across HLA loci, with DRB1 alleles showing the most associated TCRs and HLA-C alleles the fewest. Broadly in line with IMGT annotations, most TCR beta V segments showed up in productive rearrangements about 90% or about 30% of the time in an earlier analysis of 587 of the donors. A total of 164 TCR beta chains were listed by the study as associated with cytomegalovirus. According to a later genetic analysis, donors in an Asian-associated ancestry cluster had fewer N-insertions in productive TCRs than the roughly 700-donor mean. A later analysis found that most CMV-associated TCR beta chains appeared HLA-restricted, with HLA associations seemingly driven largely by CMV exposure. Roughly uniform sequencing depth across donors was assumed in presence/absence analyses, although this assumption may not hold. Because counts were too low, seventeen rarely observed V segments, including chromosome 9 orphons, were left out of the earlier analysis of 587 of the donors. Only TCR beta chains were sequenced in this cohort, and the absence of alpha or paired-chain data limited detectable features. In both the original and validation cohorts, the classifier was reported to diagnose cytomegalovirus status with high specificity and sensitivity. In a later analysis, some 18,000 TCR beta sequences were associated with specific HLA alleles at a false discovery rate of 0.05. The sequencing pipeline was judged likely to have produced a cluster of highly shared sequence variants as a technical artifact. Because the 87-base-pair reads could not distinguish some IMGT-functional V segments, including TRBV6-2 and TRBV6-3, those segments were excluded. The only immune exposure information available for the cohort was CMV serostatus. It was suggested by the authors that the approach could potentially be generalized to other disease states and immunological phenotypes.

The CDR3 sequence holds 15 residues, the cysteine and phenylalanine included. The kept DNA is CDR3 alone, 45 bases in frame from the first base. The germline V gene (reference sequence) supplies CDR1 PRHDT and CDR2 FYEKMQ. The TCR was taken from a man aged 18 to 29 in good health and CMV-seropositive. Sequencing was carried out using PBMCs. The chain uses TRBV13 and TRBJ2-7; a weak D assignment points to TRBD1 (6 bases agree). This receptor has the CDR3 CAGSRQGRQTYEQYF. The DNA reads TGTGCCGGCAGCCGCCAGGGGAGACAGACCTACGAGCAGTACTTC.